The clone carrying this T cell receptor (beta chain) was picked up a small number of times. The data originate from a study of blood T cell repertoires in COVID-19. Study-level information: The United States, Italy and Spain provided the acute and convalescent COVID-19 samples.

Across about two dozen US areas, participants ranged in age from 18 to 89 years. Clones were sequenced by immunoSEQ multiplex PCR, and TCRdb holds only the in-frame ones, with some missing. The sample lists more than 300,000 clones, 70% to 90% occurring once. The sequenced sample was PBMCs or T cells enriched from blood (not recorded which). This TCR came from a woman aged 18-29 years who had recovered from COVID-19.

The CDR3 nucleotides are TGCGCCAGCAGCTTACGATCAGGGATAACTAATGAAAAACTGTTTTTT. Its translation is CASSLRSGITNEKLFF. The chain has TRBV5-1 and TRBJ1-4; D is perhaps TRBD1 (5 bases). Germline V gene lookup returns CDR1 SGHRS and CDR2 YFSETQ. With 2 bases removed from V and 1 base from J, the gap between germline ends came to 12 bases. This CDR3 spans 16 amino acids. Full variable domain (rest looked up from reference TRBV5-1 and TRBJ1-4): KAGVTQTPRYLIKTRGQQVTLSCSPISGHRSVSWYQQTPGQGLQFLFEYFSETQRNKGNFPGRFSGRQFSNSRSEMNVSTLELGDSALYLCASSLRSGITNEKLFFGSGTQLSVL.